This TCR beta chain comes out of a study of blood T cell repertoires in COVID-19. About the research overall: Sources were T cells, B-cell-depleted T cells, or PBMCs; the material itself was cDNA or gDNA.

With V trimmed by 5 bases and J by 4 bases, 4 bases remained unmatched. The V gene's germline CDR1 is SGHAT and CDR2 FQNNGV. CDR3 length: 14 residues. Individuals drawn from 24 US areas were about 18 to 90 years old. Cohort 3 recovery required two negative PCRs, clearance, or symptom resolution. Per the original methods: Estimates of nucleated cell counts were drawn from the amplification of reference gene primers. Profiled with immunoSEQ multiplex PCR; TCRdb holds only in-frame clones, not every one. The DNA was the basis for D and trimming; V, J and clone size are from that table. The sample holds some 380,000 clones, 70% to 90% seen once. This clone came up once.

The TCR was taken from a man aged 30 to 39 who had recovered from COVID-19. The chain couples TRBV11-2 to TRBJ1-1; 10 nucleotides match TRBD1. Source material: PBMCs or T cells enriched from blood (not recorded which). CDR3 sequence reads: CASSRQGAGTEAFF. The CDR3 DNA is TGTGCCAGCAGCCGACAGGGGGCTGGCACTGAAGCTTTCTTT.